The clone carrying this T cell receptor (beta chain) showed up just a few times. What it recognizes is unknown. These data belong to a study of T cell responses to AZD1222 COVID-19 vaccine. Notes on the study in general: Seropositivity was recorded at baseline in only 5 or 6 AZD1222 recipients. Researchers report vaccine-associated CD4 TCRs spanning spike, with dominance at 160-218 and 743-854. Most donors were white British, females outnumbered males, and clonal diversity was possibly underestimated. Compared with day 0, the breadth and depth of the Spike-specific TCR repertoire rose significantly after two doses of AZD1222.

The data were produced by immunoSEQ multiplex PCR, yet TCRdb's version contains in-frame clones alone and is incomplete. The table shows tens of thousands of clones, with 70% to 80% occurring only once. This clonotype was sampled from an adult in good health. Specimen: peripheral blood, collected on day 0 of AZD1222 vaccination.

This CDR3 is CASKPLAGGPYEQYF. CDR3 DNA sequence: TGTGCCAGCAAACCACTAGCGGGAGGCCCCTACGAGCAGTACTTC. The chain is built from TRBV5-6 and TRBJ2-7, with TRBD2 matching over 12 bases. This CDR3 has 15 amino acids. Germline values: CDR1 SGHDT, CDR2 YYEEEE. The V gene end was trimmed by 6 bases and the J gene end by 2 bases; junction bases not matched to a gene: 6.